These 24 T cell receptor beta chains came from one sample sequenced in a study of memory CD4+ T cells and cytomegalovirus serostatus. The sort gate was single viable CD3+CD4+CD8-CD45RO+ cells for memory CD4+ T cells. TCRdb's copy holds only in-frame clones and misses some; the assay was immunoSEQ multiplex PCR. Of tens of thousands of clones listed, around 72% were seen once; the top ten hold over 0.45%. The specimen sequenced was memory CD4+ T cells from blood. Receptors were obtained from an adult in good health and CMV-seronegative.

The chain uses TRBV7-3 and TRBJ1-6; D perhaps matches TRBD1 (5 bases). V dropped 3 bases and J dropped 7 bases, with 10 bases sitting between them. CDR1 and CDR2 (germline): SGHTA, FQGTGA. The CDR3 extends over 14 amino acids. The CDR3 DNA follows: TGTGCCAGCAGCTTCCAAGGGGCCAATTCACCCCTCCACTTT. Amino acid sequence: CASSFQGANSPLHF.

This rearrangement joins TRBV6-6 to TRBJ1-1; unclear D gene. Germline CDR1 reads MNHNY; CDR2 reads SVGAGI (reference sequence). The CDR3 totals 14 residues. V lost 5 bases and J 1 base, leaving 11 bases between the germline ends. The CDR3: CASSQSRGNTEAFF. The CDR3 DNA sequence: TGTGCCAGCAGTCAGAGCCGGGGGAACACTGAAGCTTTCTTT.

This chain uses TRBV6-1 with TRBJ1-1; the match to TRBD1 covers 7 bases. Germline CDR1 and CDR2: MNHNS and SASEGT. The ends lost 4 bases at V and 2 bases at J; junction bases unmatched: 4. The CDR3 runs 14 residues. Here the CDR3 DNA reads TGTGCCAGCAGTGCGAGGACAGGTAACACTGAAGCTTTCTTT. It is translated as CASSARTGNTEAFF.

J is TRBJ2-7 and V is TRBV9; no reliable D call. The ends were cut back, 0 bases at V and 3 bases at J, with 13 bases in the middle. CDR3 length equals 15 residues. Germline loops: CDR1 SGDLS, CDR2 YYNGEE. The chain's CDR3 is CASSVEETPGYEQYF. CDR3 in DNA: TGTGCCAGCAGCGTAGAGGAGACACCTGGCTACGAGCAGTACTTC.

V and J are TRBV27 and TRBJ2-6; D gene unclear. The CDR3 totals 19 residues. Germline lookup yields CDR1 MNHEY and CDR2 SMNVEV (reference sequence). Trimming took off 7 bases at V and 2 bases at J, with 24 bases between the two ends. This CDR3 reads CASIKSTSDPFTGANVLTF. CDR3 in DNA: TGTGCCAGCATTAAGTCGACCTCCGACCCCTTTACTGGGGCCAACGTCCTGACTTTC.

This sequence joins TRBV7-2 and TRBJ2-7; D unresolved. This CDR3 contains 13 residues. V was trimmed by 1 base and J by 3 bases, leaving 7 bases between them. CDR1 is SGHTA and CDR2 is FQGNSA in the germline V gene. The CDR3 DNA reads TGTGCCAGCAGCTTAGGGCAGCACTACGAGCAGTACTTC. Protein product: CASSLGQHYEQYF.

CDR3 loop: CASSLAGGAYNEQFF. CDR3 coding DNA: TGTGCCAGCAGCTTAGCGGGGGGCGCCTACAATGAGCAGTTCTTC. This rearrangement joins TRBV5-4 to TRBJ2-1; 9 bases align to TRBD2. CDR1 is SGHNT and CDR2 is YYREEE in the germline V gene (reference sequence). This CDR3 comprises 15 residues. Trimming removed 2 bases from V and 2 bases from J; junction bases left unmatched: 2.

The rearrangement links TRBV5-1 to TRBJ2-5, with a weak D call TRBD1 (5 bases). The J call may be in error: the DNA end matches TRBJ2-7 better. This CDR3 comprises 15 residues. Germline-derived CDR1 and CDR2 are SGHRS and YFSETQ. CDR3 DNA: TGCGCCAGCAGCTTGGTGACAGCTAGCTCCTACGAGCAGTACTTC. Translated, it gives CASSLVTASSYEQYF.

Points on this clone: Given a much more abundant clone one base away, this may be a read error. V gene TRBV14 combines with J gene TRBJ1-1; 8 nucleotides match TRBD1. This CDR3 comprises 16 residues. J was trimmed by 1 base and V by 4 bases; bases with no gene match: 8. Germline CDR1 is SGHDN and CDR2 is FVKESK. CDR3 nucleotide sequence: TGTGCCAGCAGCCGATCCAGACAGGGGACGAACACTGAAGCTTTCTTT. Its translation: CASSRSRQGTNTEAFF. The full variable domain, rest sourced from reference TRBV14 and TRBJ1-1, is EAGVTQFPSHSVIEKGQTVTLRCDPISGHDNLYWYRRVMGKEIKFLLHFVKESKQDESGMPNNRFLAERTGGTYSTLKVQPAELEDSGVYFCASSRSRQGTNTEAFFGQGTRLTVV.

The V gene is TRBV11-2, the J gene TRBJ1-6; no clear D. The CDR3 length is 13 residues. V dropped 3 bases and J dropped 4 bases, with 4 bases sitting between them. Germline V gives CDR1 SGHAT, CDR2 FQNNGV. CDR3 nucleotides: TGTGCCAGCAGCTTGGGATATAATTCACCCCTCCACTTT. Translated, it gives CASSLGYNSPLHF.

This clone has just a few counts. The chain couples TRBV11-2 to TRBJ2-7, with D perhaps matching TRBD1 (6 bases). CDR3 length: 16 residues. The V gene lost 5 bases and the J gene lost 3 bases, with 20 bases spanning the gap. The V gene's germline CDR1 is SGHAT and CDR2 FQNNGV. CDR3 residues: CASSPIKWTELYEQYF. For the CDR3, the DNA is TGTGCCAGCAGCCCGATCAAATGGACAGAGCTCTACGAGCAGTACTTC.

The J gene is TRBJ2-7, the V gene TRBV28; 11 bases align to TRBD1. The CDR3 is 16 residues long. Germline V gene sequence: CDR1 MDHEN, CDR2 SYDVKM. V lost 6 bases, J lost 5 bases, and 12 bases stayed unmatched. Here the CDR3 DNA reads TGTGCCAGCAGCCCTCCGGGACAGGGGGTGCAGAACGAGCAGTACTTC. Residues: CASSPPGQGVQNEQYF.

With regard to this clone: The sample holds other DNA sequences that translate to the same CDR3. The chain's CDR3 is CASSEQSGSTDTQYF. The CDR3 nucleotides are TGTGCCAGCAGTGAGCAGAGCGGAAGCACAGATACGCAGTATTTT. V and J are TRBV6-1 and TRBJ2-3; D is perhaps TRBD2 (5 bases). This CDR3 is built from 15 residues. The ends were cut back, 3 bases at V and 0 bases at J, with 10 bases in the middle. Germline loops: CDR1 MNHNS, CDR2 SASEGT.

The chain combines TRBV5-4 with TRBJ2-3, with 9 bases aligning to TRBD1. This CDR3 region has 17 residues. Germline trimming cut 4 bases from V and 1 base from J; bases unmatched to any gene: 10. Germline V CDR1 and CDR2: SGHNT, YYREEE (reference sequence). DNA for the CDR3: TGTGCCAGCAGCCCTAGGGGGACAGGGCGACGCACAGATACGCAGTATTTT. As protein: CASSPRGTGRRTDTQYF.

This clone was observed a single time. The chain is built from TRBV13 and TRBJ2-5; D is possibly TRBD1 (6 bases). V was clipped by 2 bases and J by 3 bases, with 7 bases between them. CDR1 and CDR2 (germline): PRHDT, FYEKMQ (reference sequence). CDR3 size: 13 residues. The CDR3 sequence is CASSLTGKETQYF. The CDR3 bases are TGTGCCAGCAGCTTAACAGGGAAAGAGACCCAGTACTTC.

The chain has TRBV11-2 and TRBJ2-7; D may match TRBD1 or TRBD2 (5 bases each). Germline assignment: CDR1 SGHAT and CDR2 FQNNGV. V was pared by 6 bases and J by 2 bases, with 17 bases between. CDR3 length: 15 residues. The CDR3: CASSLFRDAAYEQYF. As DNA, the CDR3 is TGTGCCAGCAGTTTATTTAGGGACGCCGCCTACGAGCAGTACTTC.

V gene TRBV6-1 combines with J gene TRBJ1-3; perhaps TRBD1 as D (5 bases). The germline gives CDR1 MNHNS, CDR2 SASEGT. This CDR3 contains 15 residues. Trimming removed 3 bases at V and 5 bases at J, with 14 bases between. The CDR3 coding sequence is TGTGCCAGCAGTGATGGGTCCAGGGTGAGAAACACCATATATTTT. Its translation is CASSDGSRVRNTIYF.

The V call is TRBV10-3, the J call TRBJ1-6; a weak D match, TRBD1 (6 bases). The CDR3 spans 14 residues. Germline assignment: CDR1 ENHRY and CDR2 SYGVKD. V was trimmed by 8 bases and J by 6 bases, leaving 14 bases between them. The CDR3 DNA reads as TGTGCCATCTCCCGGACAGAAACTAATTCACCCCTCCACTTT. As protein: CAISRTETNSPLHF.

The CDR3 loop reads CASSPNSETGSNEQFF. In DNA form, the CDR3 reads TGTGCCAGCAGCCCCAATTCTGAGACAGGGAGCAATGAGCAGTTCTTC. V and J are TRBV7-2 and TRBJ2-1, with 7 bases matching TRBD1. V shed 5 bases, J shed 6 bases, and the junction held 13 bases outside the gene matches. The length of the CDR3 is 16 residues. Germline V gene data show CDR1 as SGHTA and CDR2 as FQGNSA.

This chain connects TRBV2 to TRBJ2-3; TRBD1 matches at 9 bases. The CDR3 has 21 residues. V was pared by 10 bases and J by 0 bases, with 26 bases of the junction left unmatched. Per the germline V gene, CDR1 is SNHLY and CDR2 is FYNNEI. The CDR3 spells CATKGVNLGTGSSTSTDTQYF. CDR3 bases: TGTGCCACCAAGGGGGTTAATTTGGGGACAGGGTCTTCTACTAGCACAGATACGCAGTATTTT.

The chain couples TRBV4-2 to TRBJ1-2; D gene uncertain. The germline V and J ends were trimmed by 0 bases and 7 bases, with 12 bases remaining between them. This CDR3 is built from 14 residues. Looked up from germline, CDR1 is LGHNA and CDR2 is YNFKEQ. CDR3 sequence (DNA): TGTGCCAGCAGCCAAGATCTAGCTTCACGTGGCTACACCTTC. Amino acid sequence: CASSQDLASRGYTF.

The V call is TRBV14, the J call TRBJ1-6, with D possibly TRBD1 on 5 matching bases. The length of the CDR3 is 15 residues. The germline V and J ends were trimmed by 1 base and 7 bases, with 11 bases remaining between them. The V gene's germline CDR1 is SGHDN and CDR2 FVKESK. Written as DNA, the CDR3 is TGTGCCAGCAGCCAAGGGGGGAACGGAAATTCACCCCTCCACTTT. This sequence encodes CASSQGGNGNSPLHF.

This clone has just one count. V usage is TRBV18 and J usage is TRBJ2-1; no reliable D call. This CDR3 comprises 12 residues. Per the germline V gene, CDR1 is KGHSH and CDR2 is LQKENI. V lost 6 bases to trimming and J lost 9 bases, with 12 bases between them. The CDR3 is CASSPLVPEQFF. CDR3 bases: TGTGCCAGCTCCCCCCTAGTCCCTGAGCAGTTCTTC.

This clone came up a few times. The rearrangement links TRBV18 to TRBJ1-1; 7 nucleotides match TRBD1. In germline, CDR1 is KGHSH, CDR2 LQKENI. V trimming: 5 bases; J trimming: 1 base; junction bases outside the gene matches: 7. CDR3 length equals 15 residues. The CDR3 region has the DNA TGTGCCAGCTCATTTGAACAGGGGTGGAACACTGAAGCTTTCTTT. Amino acids: CASSFEQGWNTEAFF.